This TCR beta chain was sequenced for a study of blood T cell repertoires in COVID-19. In the study overall: PBMCs, B-cell-depleted T cells, or T cells were the source of the cDNA or gDNA that made up the material.

Trimming left V 5 bases short and J 6 bases short, with 13 bases between. Germline CDR1 reads SQVTM; CDR2 reads ANQGSEA. The CDR3 sequence is 12 residues long. Per the original data handling: Estimation of nucleated cell counts was performed using reference gene primer amplification. Only in-frame clones appear in the TCRdb table, and some are missing; sequencing was by immunoSEQ multiplex PCR. The V and J calls and clone size were taken over from that table, and D and trimming were inferred from the DNA. Seen here are 50,000 to 65,000 clones, 70% to 90% observed once, and the top ten hold approximately 4.3%.

The chain carries TRBV29-1 and TRBJ1-1; D remains ambiguous. Input material: peripheral blood. The receptor was isolated from a man aged 55-75 years with acute or convalescent COVID-19. CDR3 in DNA: TGCAGCGTTCGAGGGTCTTGGGCTGAAGCTTTCTTT. Its translation is CSVRGSWAEAFF.